The clone carrying this T cell receptor beta chain occurred once. At the DNA level, this CDR3 is encoded by other sequences in the same sample as well. The CDR3 totals 13 residues. Trimming took 3 bases from V and 3 from J, leaving 9 bases between them. Germline CDR1 is LNHDA and CDR2 is SQIVND (reference sequence). This sample stems from a study of blood T cell repertoires in COVID-19. Sequenced by immunoSEQ multiplex PCR; TCRdb stores in-frame clones only, minus some. The sample has fewer than 120,000 clones, almost 80% seen once. This receptor was taken from an elderly woman with active or convalescent COVID-19. The J gene is TRBJ2-7, the V gene TRBV19; no clear D gene. Sequencing input: peripheral blood. The chain's CDR3 is CASSILADYEQYF. DNA for the CDR3: TGTGCCAGTAGTATTTTAGCAGACTACGAGCAGTACTTC. The full variable domain, rest sourced from reference TRBV19 and TRBJ2-7, is DGGITQSPKYLFRKEGQNVTLSCEQNLNHDAMYWYRQDPGQGLRLIYYSQIVNDFQKGDIAEGYSVSREKKESFPLTVTSAQKNPTAFYLCASSILADYEQYFGPGTRLTVT.